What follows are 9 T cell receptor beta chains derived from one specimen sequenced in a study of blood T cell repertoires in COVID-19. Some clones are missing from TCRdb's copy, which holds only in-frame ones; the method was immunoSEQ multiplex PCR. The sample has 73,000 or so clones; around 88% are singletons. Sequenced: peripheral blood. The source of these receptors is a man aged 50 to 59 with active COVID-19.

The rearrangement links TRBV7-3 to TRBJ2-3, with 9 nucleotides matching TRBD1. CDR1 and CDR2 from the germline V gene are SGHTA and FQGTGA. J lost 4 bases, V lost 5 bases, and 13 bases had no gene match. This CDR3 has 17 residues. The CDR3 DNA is TGTGCCAGCAGCGCGGAGGATGGACAGGGGATCCCAGATACGCAGTATTTT. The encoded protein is CASSAEDGQGIPDTQYF.

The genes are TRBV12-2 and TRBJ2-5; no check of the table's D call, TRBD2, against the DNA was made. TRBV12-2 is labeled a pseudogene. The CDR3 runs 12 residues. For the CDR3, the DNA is TGTGCAAGTCGCTTAGACGGGGAGACCCAGTACTTC. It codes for CASRLDGETQYF.

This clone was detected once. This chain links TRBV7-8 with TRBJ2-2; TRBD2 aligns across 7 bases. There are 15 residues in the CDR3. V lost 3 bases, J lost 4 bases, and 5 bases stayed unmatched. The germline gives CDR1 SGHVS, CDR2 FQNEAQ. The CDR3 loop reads CASSFVAGVTGELFF. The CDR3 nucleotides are TGTGCCAGCAGCTTTGTTGCGGGAGTCACCGGGGAGCTGTTTTTT.

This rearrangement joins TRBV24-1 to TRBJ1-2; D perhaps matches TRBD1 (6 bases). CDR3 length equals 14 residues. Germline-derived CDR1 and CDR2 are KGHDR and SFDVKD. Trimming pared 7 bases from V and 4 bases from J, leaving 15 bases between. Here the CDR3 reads CATRDSGASYGYTF. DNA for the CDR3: TGTGCCACCAGGGACAGTGGAGCGTCCTATGGCTACACCTTC.

The CDR3 here is CASSLGAYEQYF. DNA of the CDR3: TGTGCCAGCAGCCTGGGGGCATACGAGCAGTACTTC. The gene calls are TRBV5-6 and TRBJ2-7; D may be TRBD1 (6 bases). Per the germline V gene, CDR1 is SGHDT and CDR2 is YYEEEE. CDR3 size: 12 residues. Trimming stripped 4 bases from V and 4 bases from J, with 9 bases between.

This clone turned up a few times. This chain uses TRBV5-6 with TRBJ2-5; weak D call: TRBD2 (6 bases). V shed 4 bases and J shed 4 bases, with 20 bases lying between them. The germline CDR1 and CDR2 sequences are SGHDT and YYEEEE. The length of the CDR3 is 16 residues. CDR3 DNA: TGTGCCAGCAGCCCCTGGGATACCGCAGCGGGAGAGACCCAGTACTTC. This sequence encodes CASSPWDTAAGETQYF. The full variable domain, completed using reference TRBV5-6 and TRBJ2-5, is DAGVTQSPTHLIKTRGQQVTLRCSPKSGHDTVSWYQQALGQGPQFIFQYYEEEERQRGNFPDRFSGHQFPNYSSELNVNALLLGDSALYLCASSPWDTAAGETQYFGPGTRLLVL.

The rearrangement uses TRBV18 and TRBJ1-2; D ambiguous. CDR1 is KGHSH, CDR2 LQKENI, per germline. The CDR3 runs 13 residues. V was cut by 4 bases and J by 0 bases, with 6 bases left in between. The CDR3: CASSLPSNYGYTF. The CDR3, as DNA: TGTGCCAGCTCACTCCCGTCTAACTATGGCTACACCTTC. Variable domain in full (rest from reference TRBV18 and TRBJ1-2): NAGVMQNPRHLVRRRGQEARLRCSPMKGHSHVYWYRQLPEEGLKFMVYLQKENIIDESGMPKERFSAEFPKEGPSILRIQQVVRGDSAAYFCASSLPSNYGYTFGSGTRLTVV.

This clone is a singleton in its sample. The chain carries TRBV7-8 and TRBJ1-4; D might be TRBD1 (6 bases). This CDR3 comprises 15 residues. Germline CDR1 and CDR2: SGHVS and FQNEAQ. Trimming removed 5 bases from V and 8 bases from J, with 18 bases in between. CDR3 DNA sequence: TGTGCCAGCAGCCCGAGGGGGGGCGCTTGGGAAAAACTGTTTTTT. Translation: CASSPRGGAWEKLFF.

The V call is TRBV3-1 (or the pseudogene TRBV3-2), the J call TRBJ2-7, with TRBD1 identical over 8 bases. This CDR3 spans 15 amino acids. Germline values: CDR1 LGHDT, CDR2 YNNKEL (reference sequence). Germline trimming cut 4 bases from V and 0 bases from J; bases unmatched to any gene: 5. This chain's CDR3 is CASSRGQGISYEQYF. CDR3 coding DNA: TGTGCCAGCAGCCGCGGACAGGGCATCTCCTACGAGCAGTACTTC.